A single sample gave rise to the 5 T cell receptor beta chains below, sequenced in a study of identical twins. TCRdb itself ran the 5' RACE reads through MiXCR, one entry per CDR3 protein. The sample has around 670,000 distinct CDR3 sequences; around 6% are singletons. Sequences were obtained from naive T cells sorted from blood. The receptors were sampled from a man aged 18 to 29 in good health.

This chain uses TRBV18 with TRBJ2-3; either TRBD1 or TRBD2 may fit D (6 bases each). Germline V gene lookup returns CDR1 KGHSH and CDR2 LQKENI. V was cut by 3 bases and J by 6 bases, with 19 bases left in between. This CDR3 has 16 amino acids. The CDR3 loop is CASSPPRSRGQDTQYF. In DNA form, the CDR3 reads TGTGCCAGCTCACCCCCGAGGAGCCGGGGGCAGGATACGCAGTATTTT.

This sequence joins TRBV20-1 and TRBJ2-1; no definite D call. This CDR3 comprises 14 residues. V was trimmed by 0 bases and J by 7 bases, leaving 13 bases between them. CDR1 and CDR2 (germline): DFQATT, SNEGSKA (reference sequence). Here the CDR3 reads CSARDGAVGNEQFF. The DNA of the CDR3 is TGCAGTGCTAGAGATGGCGCAGTCGGTAATGAGCAGTTCTTC.

There are many counts of this clonotype. DNA for the CDR3: TGCGCCAGCAGCTTCAACGGAAGCCGGCGCTATGGCTACACCTTC. It specifies CASSFNGSRRYGYTF. V usage is TRBV5-1 and J usage is TRBJ1-2, with D unresolved. Germline CDR1 and CDR2: SGHRS and YFSETQ. The CDR3 contains 15 residues. V was clipped by 2 bases and J by 4 bases, with 15 bases between them. Drawing the rest from reference TRBV5-1 and TRBJ1-2, the complete variable domain is KAGVTQTPRYLIKTRGQQVTLSCSPISGHRSVSWYQQTPGQGLQFLFEYFSETQRNKGNFPGRFSGRQFSNSRSEMNVSTLELGDSALYLCASSFNGSRRYGYTFGSGTRLTVV.

This clonotype was seen many times. The rearrangement joins TRBV6-4 to TRBJ2-2; maybe TRBD1 (6 bases). The V gene lost 5 bases and the J gene lost 5 bases, with 12 bases spanning the gap. The CDR3 runs 14 residues. Looked up from germline, CDR1 is MRHNA and CDR2 is SNTAGT. CDR3 sequence (DNA): TGTGCCAGCAGTTCGCAGGGACAAACCGGGGAGCTGTTTTTT. It translates to CASSSQGQTGELFF.

The V and J genes are TRBV11-2 and TRBJ2-6, with 11 bases lining up with TRBD1. J was trimmed by 4 bases and V by 6 bases; bases with no gene match: 8. Germline CDR1 reads SGHAT; CDR2 reads FQNNGV. There are 17 residues in the CDR3. This CDR3 is CASSGWDRGSGANVLTF. CDR3 in DNA: TGTGCCAGCAGTGGGTGGGACAGGGGGTCAGGGGCCAACGTCCTGACTTTC. The variable domain in full, completed from reference TRBV11-2 and TRBJ2-6, reads EAGVAQSPRYKIIEKRQSVAFWCNPISGHATLYWYQQILGQGPKLLIQFQNNGVVDDSQLPKDRFSAERLKGVDSTLKIQPAKLEDSAVYLCASSGWDRGSGANVLTFGAGSRLTVL.